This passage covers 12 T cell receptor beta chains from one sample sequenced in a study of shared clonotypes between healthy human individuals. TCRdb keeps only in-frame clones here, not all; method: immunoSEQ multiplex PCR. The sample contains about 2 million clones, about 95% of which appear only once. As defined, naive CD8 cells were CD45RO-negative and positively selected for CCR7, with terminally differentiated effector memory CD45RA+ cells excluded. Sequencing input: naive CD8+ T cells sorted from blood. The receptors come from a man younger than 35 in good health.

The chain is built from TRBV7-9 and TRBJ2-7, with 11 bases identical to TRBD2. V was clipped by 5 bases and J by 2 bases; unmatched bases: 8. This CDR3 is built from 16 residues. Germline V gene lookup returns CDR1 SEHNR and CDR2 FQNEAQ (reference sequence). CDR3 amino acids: CASSEGMGLAAYEQYF. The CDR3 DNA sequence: TGTGCCAGCAGCGAGGGTATGGGACTAGCGGCCTACGAGCAGTACTTC.

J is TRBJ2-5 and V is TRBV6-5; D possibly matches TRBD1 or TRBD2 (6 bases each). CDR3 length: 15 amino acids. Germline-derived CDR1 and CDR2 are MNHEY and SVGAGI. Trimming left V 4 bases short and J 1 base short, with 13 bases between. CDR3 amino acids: CASSSGGGSQETQYF. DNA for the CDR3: TGTGCCAGCAGTTCCGGGGGCGGGTCCCAAGAGACCCAGTACTTC.

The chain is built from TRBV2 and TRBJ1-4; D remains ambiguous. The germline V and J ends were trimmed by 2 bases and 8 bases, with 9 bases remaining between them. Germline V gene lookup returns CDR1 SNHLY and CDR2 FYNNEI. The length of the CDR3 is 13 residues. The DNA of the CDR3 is TGTGCCAGCAGTGAACAGGATCGGGAAAAACTGTTTTTT. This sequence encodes CASSEQDREKLFF.

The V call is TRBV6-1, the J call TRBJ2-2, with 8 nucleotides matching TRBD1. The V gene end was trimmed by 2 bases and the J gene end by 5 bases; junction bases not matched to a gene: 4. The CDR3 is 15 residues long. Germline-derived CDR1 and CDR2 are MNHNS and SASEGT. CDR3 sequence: CASSESTGGTGELFF. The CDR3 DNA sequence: TGTGCCAGCAGTGAAAGCACAGGGGGGACCGGGGAGCTGTTTTTT.

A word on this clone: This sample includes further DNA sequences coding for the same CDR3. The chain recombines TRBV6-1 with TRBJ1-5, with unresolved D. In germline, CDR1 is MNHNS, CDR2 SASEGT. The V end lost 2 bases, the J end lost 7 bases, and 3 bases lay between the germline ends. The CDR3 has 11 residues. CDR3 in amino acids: CASSELQPQHF. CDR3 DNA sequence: TGTGCCAGCAGTGAATTGCAGCCCCAGCATTTT.

The CDR3 DNA reads TGTGCCAGCAGCTTCAACTCAAGGGCACACACCGGGGAGCTGTTTTTT. Translated: CASSFNSRAHTGELFF. V gene TRBV13 combines with J gene TRBJ2-2; no definite D call. The CDR3 contains 16 residues. Germline loops: CDR1 PRHDT, CDR2 FYEKMQ (reference sequence). Trimming took 3 bases from V and 3 from J, leaving 14 bases between them.

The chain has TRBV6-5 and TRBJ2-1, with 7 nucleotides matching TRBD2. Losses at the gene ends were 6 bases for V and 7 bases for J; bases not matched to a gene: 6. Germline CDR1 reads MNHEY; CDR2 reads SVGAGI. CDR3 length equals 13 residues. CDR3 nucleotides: TGTGCCAGCAGCCCCGCGGGGGTGAATGAGCAGTTCTTC. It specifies CASSPAGVNEQFF.

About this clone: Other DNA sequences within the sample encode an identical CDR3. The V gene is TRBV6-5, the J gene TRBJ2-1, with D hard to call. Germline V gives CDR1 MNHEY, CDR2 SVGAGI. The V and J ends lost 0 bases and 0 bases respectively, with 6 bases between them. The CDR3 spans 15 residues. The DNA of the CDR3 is TGTGCCAGCAGTTACTCGCCAAGCTCCTACAATGAGCAGTTCTTC. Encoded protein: CASSYSPSSYNEQFF.

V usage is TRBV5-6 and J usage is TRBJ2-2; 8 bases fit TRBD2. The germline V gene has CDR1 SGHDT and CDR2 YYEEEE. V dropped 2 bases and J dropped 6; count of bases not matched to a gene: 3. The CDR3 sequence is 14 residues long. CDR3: CASSLLAAPGELFF. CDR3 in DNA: TGTGCCAGCAGCTTACTAGCGGCCCCCGGGGAGCTGTTTTTT.

CDR3 DNA sequence: TGTGCCAGCAGCCCCCCTACGGCGGGTCCTTACAATGAGCAGTTCTTC. Translating it yields CASSPPTAGPYNEQFF. V is TRBV13 and J is TRBJ2-1; maybe TRBD2 (5 bases). This CDR3 is 16 amino acids long. The V end was cut by 5 bases, the J end by 4 bases, with 18 bases between. CDR1 is PRHDT, CDR2 FYEKMQ, per germline (reference sequence).

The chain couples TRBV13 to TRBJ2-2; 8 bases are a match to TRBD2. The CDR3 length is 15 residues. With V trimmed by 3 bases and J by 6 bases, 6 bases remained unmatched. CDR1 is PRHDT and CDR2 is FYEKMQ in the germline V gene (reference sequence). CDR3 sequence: CASSFPGGAPGELFF. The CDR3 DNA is TGTGCCAGCAGCTTCCCCGGGGGGGCCCCCGGGGAGCTGTTTTTT.

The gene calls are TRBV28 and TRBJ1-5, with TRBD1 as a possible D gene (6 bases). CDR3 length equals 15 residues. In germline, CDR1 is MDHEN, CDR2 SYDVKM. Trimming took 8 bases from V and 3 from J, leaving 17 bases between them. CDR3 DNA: TGTGCCAGCCTTGCCGTGGACAGCCTCAATCAGCCCCAGCATTTT. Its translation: CASLAVDSLNQPQHF.